Following are 10 T cell receptor beta chains from one sample sequenced in a study of cytomegalovirus exposure and HLA in healthy donors. Use of 60 Vbeta and 13 Jbeta primers characterized the PCR. Profiled with immunoSEQ multiplex PCR; TCRdb holds only in-frame clones, not every one. The table lists about 160,000 clones, roughly 80% of them singletons, with 3.5% to 4.5% in the top ten. What was sequenced was PBMCs. Source of these receptors: a human donor in good health.

The chain links TRBV13 to TRBJ2-5; D perhaps matches TRBD1 (5 bases). The germline CDR1 and CDR2 sequences are PRHDT and FYEKMQ (reference sequence). V was shortened by 5 bases and J by 2 bases, with 12 bases between the two germline ends. The length of the CDR3 is 14 residues. CDR3 sequence reads: CASSLLRGQETQYF. For the CDR3, the DNA is TGTGCCAGCAGCCTGCTAAGGGGTCAAGAGACCCAGTACTTC.

This clone was counted only a few times. The chain has TRBV15 and TRBJ2-2; 8 bases are a match to TRBD2. Germline lookup yields CDR1 LNHNV and CDR2 YYDKDF (reference sequence). The CDR3 is made up of 15 amino acids. The ends lost 9 bases at V and 6 bases at J; junction bases unmatched: 12. In DNA, the CDR3 is TGTGCCACAGGGGAAATAGCGGGGTGGTCCGGGGAGCTGTTTTTT. It yields the protein CATGEIAGWSGELFF.

V gene TRBV9 combines with J gene TRBJ2-7; possibly TRBD1 for D (5 bases). The CDR3 length is 14 residues. In germline, CDR1 is SGDLS, CDR2 YYNGEE. V shed 3 bases and J shed 0 bases, with 10 bases lying between them. CDR3 sequence reads: CASSETDSSYEQYF. In DNA, the CDR3 is TGTGCCAGCAGCGAGACAGATAGCTCCTACGAGCAGTACTTC.

The CDR3 DNA reads TGTGCCAGCAGAATGGGACTAGCGGGAAGGGATGAGCAGTTCTTC. Its protein product is CASRMGLAGRDEQFF. The V gene is TRBV5-8, the J gene TRBJ2-1; 13 bases align to TRBD2. Trimming removed 5 bases from V and 8 bases from J; junction bases left unmatched: 7. Germline values: CDR1 SGHTS, CDR2 YDEGEE. The CDR3 has 15 amino acids. The whole variable domain, filled in from reference TRBV5-8 and TRBJ2-1, reads EAGVTQSPTHLIKTRGQQATLRCSPISGHTSVYWYQQALGLGLQFLLWYDEGEERNRGNFPPRFSGRQFPNYSSELNVNALELEDSALYLCASRMGLAGRDEQFFGPGTRLTVL.

The chain uses TRBV15 and TRBJ2-5, with 8 bases identical to TRBD1. The CDR3 is made up of 15 amino acids. Losses at the gene ends were 0 bases for V and 1 base for J; bases not matched to a gene: 1. Germline-derived CDR1 and CDR2 are LNHNV and YYDKDF (reference sequence). CDR3 sequence: CATSRDGTGQETQYF. CDR3 bases: TGTGCCACCAGCAGAGACGGGACAGGCCAAGAGACCCAGTACTTC.

The chain has TRBV4-3 and TRBJ2-1; D perhaps matches TRBD2 (7 bases). Germline V gene data show CDR1 as LGHNA and CDR2 as YSLEER. V was cut by 4 bases and J by 0 bases, with 22 bases left in between. The CDR3 loop spans 19 amino acids. The CDR3 loop reads CASSLARGAEEDSYNEQFF. The CDR3 region has the DNA TGCGCCAGCAGCCTGGCCCGGGGGGCGGAGGAGGACTCCTACAATGAGCAGTTCTTC.

Concerning this clone: An end of the junction differs from the germline gene, which may be a read error. The V gene is TRBV28, the J gene TRBJ2-1, with TRBD1 matching over 8 bases. Germline V gene data show CDR1 as MDHEN and CDR2 as SYDVKM. This CDR3 spans 13 amino acids. The chain's CDR3 is CARTGTGYYEQFF. DNA of the CDR3: TGTGCCAGGACCGGGACAGGCTACTATGAGCAGTTCTTC.

With regard to this clone: One junction end does not reproduce the germline sequence, and a read error may be involved. The chain combines TRBV15 with TRBJ2-1; D remains ambiguous. The CDR3 consists of 15 residues. CDR1 is LNHNV and CDR2 is YYDKDF in the germline V gene (reference sequence). The CDR3 DNA reads as TGTGCCACCAGGGTGATTGGTAGCTCCTACAATGAGCAGCTCTTC. Translating it yields CATRVIGSSYNEQLF.

This clone appeared once. V is TRBV6-5 and J is TRBJ2-7, with 14 bases aligning to TRBD2. The CDR3 consists of 15 residues. The junction had 3 bases not matched to a gene; V was cut back by 0 bases and J by 8 bases. In germline, CDR1 is MNHEY, CDR2 SVGAGI. The CDR3 loop is CASSYSGLAGVKQYF. As DNA, the CDR3 is TGTGCCAGCAGTTACTCGGGACTAGCGGGAGTTAAGCAGTACTTC.

This CDR3 is CASSLDPAGEAFF. The CDR3 bases are TGCGCCAGCAGCTTGGATCCAGCGGGTGAAGCTTTCTTT. The chain has TRBV5-1 and TRBJ1-1, with D unclear. CDR1 SGHRS and CDR2 YFSETQ come from the germline V gene. This CDR3 has 13 amino acids. V lost 0 bases to trimming and J lost 7 bases, with 10 bases between them.